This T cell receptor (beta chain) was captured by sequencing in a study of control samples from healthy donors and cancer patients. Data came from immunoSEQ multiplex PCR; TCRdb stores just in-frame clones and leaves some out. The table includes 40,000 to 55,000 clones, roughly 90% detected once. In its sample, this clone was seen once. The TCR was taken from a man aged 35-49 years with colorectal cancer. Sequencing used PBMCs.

The CDR3 DNA is TGTGCCAGCAGCCCAGGGGCCCGAAACATTCAGTACTTC. Its translation is CASSPGARNIQYF. The rearrangement uses TRBV7-9 and TRBJ2-4, with D perhaps TRBD1 (6 bases). Trimming took off 5 bases at V and 6 bases at J, with 11 bases between the two ends. The germline gives CDR1 SEHNR, CDR2 FQNEAQ (reference sequence). The CDR3 consists of 13 residues.